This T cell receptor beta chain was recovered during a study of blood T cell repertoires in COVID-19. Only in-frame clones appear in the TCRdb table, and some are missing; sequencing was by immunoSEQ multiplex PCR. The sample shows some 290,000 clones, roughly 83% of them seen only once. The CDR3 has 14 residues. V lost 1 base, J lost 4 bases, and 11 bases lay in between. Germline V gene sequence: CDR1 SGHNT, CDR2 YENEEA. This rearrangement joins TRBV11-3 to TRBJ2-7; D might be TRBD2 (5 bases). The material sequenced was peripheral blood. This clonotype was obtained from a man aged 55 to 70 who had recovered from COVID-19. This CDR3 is CASSLGGPSYEQYF. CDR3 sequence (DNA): TGTGCCAGCAGCTTAGGAGGGCCTTCTTACGAGCAGTACTTC.